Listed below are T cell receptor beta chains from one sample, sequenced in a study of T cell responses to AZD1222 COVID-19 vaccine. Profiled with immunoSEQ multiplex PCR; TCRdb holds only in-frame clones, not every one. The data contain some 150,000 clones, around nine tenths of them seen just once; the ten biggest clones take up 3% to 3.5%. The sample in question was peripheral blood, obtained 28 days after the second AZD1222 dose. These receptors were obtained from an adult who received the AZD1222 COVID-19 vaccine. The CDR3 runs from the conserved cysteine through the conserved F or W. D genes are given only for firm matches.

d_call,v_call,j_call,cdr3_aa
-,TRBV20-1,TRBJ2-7,CSASRPGRTPSEQYF
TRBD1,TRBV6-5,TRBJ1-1,CASSNRGDTEAFF
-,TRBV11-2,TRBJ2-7,CASSFSGTPLRKQYF
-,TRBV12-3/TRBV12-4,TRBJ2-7,CASSPDWIEQYF
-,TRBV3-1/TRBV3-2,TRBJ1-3,CASSQLPQLISGNTIYF
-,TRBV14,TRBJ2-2,CASSQVYGTGELFF
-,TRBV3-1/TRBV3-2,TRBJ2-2,CASSRTIGGPSTGELFF
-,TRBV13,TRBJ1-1,CASSLTTGFGEAFF
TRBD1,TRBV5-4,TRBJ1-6,CASSSGTGGNWNSPLHF
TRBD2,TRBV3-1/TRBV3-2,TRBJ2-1,CASSQTSGRPGEQFF
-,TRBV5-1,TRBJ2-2,CASSLVSGELFF
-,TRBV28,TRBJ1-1,CASSLIGRMNTEAFF
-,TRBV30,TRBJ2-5,CAWSVQGSKTQYF
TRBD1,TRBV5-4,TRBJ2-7,CASSIQGAALEQYF
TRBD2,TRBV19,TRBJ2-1,CASRTSGLYNEQFF
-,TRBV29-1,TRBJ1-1,CSVLGWTEAFF
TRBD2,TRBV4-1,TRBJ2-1,CASSQEGAGAGNEQFF
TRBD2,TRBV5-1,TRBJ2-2,CASRVRGRSPGELFF
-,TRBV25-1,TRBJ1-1,CASSENGVEAFF
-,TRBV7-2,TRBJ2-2,CASSLRWELRITGELFF
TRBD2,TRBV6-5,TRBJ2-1,CASSRTSGEYNEQFF
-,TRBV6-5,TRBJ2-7,CASSYSNFAYEQYF
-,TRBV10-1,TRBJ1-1,CASIPKGNSEAFF
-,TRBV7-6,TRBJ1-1,CASSLIVNTEAFF